These T cell receptor beta chains were read from a single sample in a study of patients and donors after allogeneic stem cell transplantation. Via MiXCR, TCRdb re-called the RT-PCR reads, giving one row per CDR3 protein. Of tens of thousands of distinct CDR3 sequences listed, around 27% are singletons. Sequencing input: blood, either unsorted or a sorted T cell fraction (not recorded which). Source of these receptors: a human donor who was either an allogeneic HSCT recipient or a stem cell or donor lymphocyte infusion donor (not recorded which). It is not recorded whose cells these are; they may come from a transplant donor. Both conserved end residues are part of each CDR3. D genes are given only for firm matches. Some rows have no size entry. The others give once, few or many, or a class for an expanded clone.

d_gene: NA; abundance: NA; v_gene: TRBV20-1; j_gene: TRBJ1-2; CDR3aa: CSARGSDLADYGYTF; CDR3nt: TGCAGTGCTAGAGGATCGGACCTGGCAGACTATGGCTACACCTTC
d_gene: NA; abundance: NA; v_gene: TRBV7-2; j_gene: TRBJ2-4; CDR3aa: CASSSSGANIQYF; CDR3nt: TGTGCCAGCAGCTCCTCCGGCGCAAACATTCAGTACTTC
d_gene: TRBD2; abundance: NA; v_gene: TRBV20-1; j_gene: TRBJ2-1; CDR3aa: CSAREGGSEQFF; CDR3nt: TGCAGTGCTAGAGAGGGGGGGAGTGAGCAGTTCTTC
d_gene: NA; abundance: NA; v_gene: TRBV18; j_gene: TRBJ2-1; CDR3aa: CAGSPLRGAGDNEQFF; CDR3nt: TGTGCCGGCTCACCCCTACGGGGGGCGGGGGACAATGAGCAGTTCTTC
d_gene: NA; abundance: NA; v_gene: TRBV21-1; j_gene: TRBJ1-1; CDR3aa: CASSKGTGPNTEAFF; CDR3nt: TGTGCCAGCAGCAAAGGGACAGGGCCGAACACTGAAGCTTTCTTT
d_gene: NA; abundance: NA; v_gene: TRBV6-6; j_gene: TRBJ1-2; CDR3aa: CASSYWVWEGYTF; CDR3nt: TGTGCCAGCAGTTACTGGGTCTGGGAAGGCTACACCTTC
d_gene: NA; abundance: NA; v_gene: TRBV12-3/TRBV12-4; j_gene: TRBJ1-1; CDR3aa: CASNNKGLNTEAFF; CDR3nt: TGTGCCAGCAATAACAAGGGGTTGAACACTGAAGCTTTCTTT
d_gene: TRBD1; abundance: few; v_gene: TRBV4-1; j_gene: TRBJ2-4; CDR3aa: CASSQLQGEARLVKNIQYF; CDR3nt: TGCGCCAGCAGCCAACTACAGGGGGAAGCACGCCTCGTAAAAAACATTCAGTACTTC
d_gene: NA; abundance: few; v_gene: TRBV7-9; j_gene: TRBJ1-5; CDR3aa: CASSLGASQPQHF; CDR3nt: TGTGCCAGCAGCTTAGGAGCCAGTCAGCCCCAGCATTTT
d_gene: TRBD2; abundance: NA; v_gene: TRBV5-1; j_gene: TRBJ2-7; CDR3aa: CASSPLAGDYEQYF; CDR3nt: TGCGCCAGCAGCCCTTTAGCGGGGGACTACGAGCAGTACTTC
d_gene: NA; abundance: NA; v_gene: TRBV6-5; j_gene: TRBJ1-6; CDR3aa: CASSVGSNSPLHF; CDR3nt: TGTGCCAGCAGTGTGGGGTCCAATTCACCCCTCCACTTT
d_gene: NA; abundance: NA; v_gene: TRBV12-3/TRBV12-4; j_gene: TRBJ1-1; CDR3aa: CASNRQKGTEAFF; CDR3nt: TGTGCCAGCAACAGACAGAAGGGCACTGAAGCTTTCTTT
d_gene: NA; abundance: NA; v_gene: TRBV5-4; j_gene: TRBJ2-3; CDR3aa: CASSGRASTDTQYF; CDR3nt: TGTGCCAGCAGCGGGAGAGCTAGCACAGATACGCAGTATTTT
d_gene: NA; abundance: NA; v_gene: TRBV5-1; j_gene: TRBJ2-7; CDR3aa: CASSLAGTRGYEQYF; CDR3nt: TGCGCCAGCAGCTTGGCCGGGACTCGGGGGTACGAGCAGTACTTC
d_gene: NA; abundance: NA; v_gene: TRBV7-9; j_gene: TRBJ2-5; CDR3aa: CASSLITETQYF; CDR3nt: TGTGCCAGCAGCTTAATAACAGAGACCCAGTACTTC
d_gene: NA; abundance: few; v_gene: TRBV9; j_gene: TRBJ1-1; CDR3aa: CASSVGRDTEAFF; CDR3nt: TGTGCTTCTAGCGTTGGCAGGGACACTGAAGCTTTCTTT
d_gene: TRBD1; abundance: few; v_gene: TRBV20-1; j_gene: TRBJ1-2; CDR3aa: CSASTGGQLYSNYGYTF; CDR3nt: TGCAGTGCTTCGACAGGGGGCCAACTCTATTCTAACTATGGCTACACCTTC
d_gene: TRBD1; abundance: few; v_gene: TRBV24-1; j_gene: TRBJ1-1; CDR3aa: CATSDSTGVNTEAFF; CDR3nt: TGTGCCACCAGTGATTCGACAGGGGTGAACACTGAAGCTTTCTTT
d_gene: NA; abundance: few; v_gene: TRBV5-1; j_gene: TRBJ2-2; CDR3aa: CASSLALWVTGELFF; CDR3nt: TGCGCCAGCAGCTTGGCCCTTTGGGTCACCGGGGAGCTGTTTTTT
d_gene: NA; abundance: few; v_gene: TRBV4-3; j_gene: TRBJ2-5; CDR3aa: CASSQDDGPNETQYF; CDR3nt: TGCGCCAGCAGCCAAGACGATGGACCTAACGAGACCCAGTACTTC
d_gene: NA; abundance: NA; v_gene: TRBV7-2; j_gene: TRBJ1-5; CDR3aa: CASSPVEGDQPQHF; CDR3nt: TGTGCCAGCAGCCCGGTGGAGGGGGACCAGCCCCAGCATTTT
d_gene: NA; abundance: NA; v_gene: TRBV27; j_gene: TRBJ2-1; CDR3aa: CASTPGTAGVREQFF; CDR3nt: TGTGCCAGCACTCCAGGGACAGCGGGGGTCAGGGAGCAGTTCTTC
d_gene: NA; abundance: many; v_gene: TRBV6-5; j_gene: TRBJ1-5; CDR3aa: CASTLRSGSNQPQHF; CDR3nt: TGTGCCAGCACCTTGAGATCGGGCAGCAATCAGCCCCAGCATTTT
d_gene: NA; abundance: few; v_gene: TRBV6-5; j_gene: TRBJ2-7; CDR3aa: CASSPRGFSYEQYF; CDR3nt: TGTGCCAGCAGCCCACGAGGTTTTTCCTACGAGCAGTACTTC
d_gene: NA; abundance: few; v_gene: TRBV14; j_gene: TRBJ2-1; CDR3aa: CASSLPTGARNEQFF; CDR3nt: TGTGCCAGCAGCCTACCTACGGGTGCAAGGAATGAGCAGTTCTTC
d_gene: TRBD1; abundance: few; v_gene: TRBV20-1; j_gene: TRBJ2-7; CDR3aa: CSAYRDRASYEQYF; CDR3nt: TGCAGTGCCTACCGGGACAGGGCCTCCTACGAGCAGTACTTC
d_gene: NA; abundance: NA; v_gene: TRBV5-1; j_gene: TRBJ2-3; CDR3aa: CASSGNLGDTQYF; CDR3nt: TGCGCCAGCAGCGGAAACCTGGGGGATACGCAGTATTTT
d_gene: NA; abundance: many; v_gene: TRBV7-2; j_gene: TRBJ1-2; CDR3aa: CASSRMGGYTF; CDR3nt: TGTGCCAGCAGCCGCATGGGCGGCTACACCTTC
d_gene: NA; abundance: few; v_gene: TRBV3-1; j_gene: TRBJ1-2; CDR3aa: CASSQDRRLEGYTF; CDR3nt: TGTGCCAGCAGCCAAGATCGAAGACTGGAGGGCTACACCTTC
d_gene: NA; abundance: few; v_gene: TRBV6-6; j_gene: TRBJ1-4; CDR3aa: CASSTGQFNEKLFF; CDR3nt: TGTGCCAGCAGTACAGGACAGTTTAATGAAAAACTGTTTTTT